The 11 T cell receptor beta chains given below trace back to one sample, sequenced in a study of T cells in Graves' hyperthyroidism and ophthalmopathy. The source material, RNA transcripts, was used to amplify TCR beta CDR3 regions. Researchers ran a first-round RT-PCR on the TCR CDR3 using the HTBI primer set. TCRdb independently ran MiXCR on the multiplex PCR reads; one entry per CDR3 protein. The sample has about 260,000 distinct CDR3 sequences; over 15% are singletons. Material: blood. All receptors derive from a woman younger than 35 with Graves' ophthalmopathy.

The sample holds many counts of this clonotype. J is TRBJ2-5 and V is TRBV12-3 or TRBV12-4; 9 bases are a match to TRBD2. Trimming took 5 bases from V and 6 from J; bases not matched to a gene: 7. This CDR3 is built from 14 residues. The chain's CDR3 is CASSRGGGAKTQYF. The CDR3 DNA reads TGTGCCAGCAGTAGGGGCGGGGGGGCGAAGACCCAGTACTTC.

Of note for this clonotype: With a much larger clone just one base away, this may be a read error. CDR3 amino acids: CSARGQADAEAFF. CDR3 sequence (DNA): TGCAGTGCTCGGGGGCAGGCCGACGCTGAAGCTTTCTTT. J is TRBJ1-1 and V is TRBV20-1, with a tentative D call TRBD1 (6 bases). CDR1 is DFQATT, CDR2 SNEGSKA, per germline (reference sequence). This CDR3 region has 13 residues. V was trimmed by 5 bases and J by 6 bases, leaving 16 bases between them.

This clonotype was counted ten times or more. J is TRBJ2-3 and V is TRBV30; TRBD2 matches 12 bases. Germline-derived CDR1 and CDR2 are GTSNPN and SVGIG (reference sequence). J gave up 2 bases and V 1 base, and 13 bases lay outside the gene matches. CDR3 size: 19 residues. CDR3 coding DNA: TGTGCCTGGAGTGATTTGCGGATGACTAGCGGGAGCTCCACAGATACGCAGTATTTT. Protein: CAWSDLRMTSGSSTDTQYF.

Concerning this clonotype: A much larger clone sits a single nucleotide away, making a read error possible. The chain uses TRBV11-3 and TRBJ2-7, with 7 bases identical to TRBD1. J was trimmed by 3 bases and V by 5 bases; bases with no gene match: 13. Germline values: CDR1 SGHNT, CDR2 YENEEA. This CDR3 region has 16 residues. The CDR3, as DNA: TGTGCCAGCAGCCCGCGGGTAGGGGACAGAAACTACGAGCAGTACTTC. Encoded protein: CASSPRVGDRNYEQYF.

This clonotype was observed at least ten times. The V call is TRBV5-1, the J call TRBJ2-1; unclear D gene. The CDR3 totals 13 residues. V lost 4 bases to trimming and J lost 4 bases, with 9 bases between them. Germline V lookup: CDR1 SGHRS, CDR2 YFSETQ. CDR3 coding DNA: TGCGCCAGCAGCCCTCCGGGTTACAATGAGCAGTTCTTC. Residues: CASSPPGYNEQFF.

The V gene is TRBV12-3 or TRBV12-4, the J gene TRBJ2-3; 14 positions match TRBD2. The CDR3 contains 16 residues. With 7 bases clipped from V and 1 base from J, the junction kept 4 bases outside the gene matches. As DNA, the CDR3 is TGTGCCAGCACCTTGGGACTAGCGGGAGGCACAGATACGCAGTATTTT. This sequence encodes CASTLGLAGGTDTQYF.

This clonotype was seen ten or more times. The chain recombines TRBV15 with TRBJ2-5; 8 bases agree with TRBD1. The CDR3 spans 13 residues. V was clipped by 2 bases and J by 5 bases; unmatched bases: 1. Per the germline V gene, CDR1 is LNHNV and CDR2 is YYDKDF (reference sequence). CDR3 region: CATSRQGAETQYF. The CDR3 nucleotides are TGTGCCACCAGCAGACAGGGGGCCGAGACCCAGTACTTC.

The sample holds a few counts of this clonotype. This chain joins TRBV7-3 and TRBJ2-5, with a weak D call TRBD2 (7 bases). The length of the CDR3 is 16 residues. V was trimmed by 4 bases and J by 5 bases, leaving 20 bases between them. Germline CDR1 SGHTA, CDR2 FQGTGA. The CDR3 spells CASSSQRDISRETQYF. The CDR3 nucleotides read TGTGCCAGCAGCTCACAGCGGGACATCAGTAGGGAGACCCAGTACTTC.

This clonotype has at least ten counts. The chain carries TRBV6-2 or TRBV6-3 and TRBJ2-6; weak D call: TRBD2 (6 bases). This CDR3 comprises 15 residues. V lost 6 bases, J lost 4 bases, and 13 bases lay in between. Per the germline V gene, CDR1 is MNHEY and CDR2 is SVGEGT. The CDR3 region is CASSSLATGANVLTF. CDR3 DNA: TGTGCCAGCAGCTCCCTAGCGACGGGGGCCAACGTCCTGACTTTC.

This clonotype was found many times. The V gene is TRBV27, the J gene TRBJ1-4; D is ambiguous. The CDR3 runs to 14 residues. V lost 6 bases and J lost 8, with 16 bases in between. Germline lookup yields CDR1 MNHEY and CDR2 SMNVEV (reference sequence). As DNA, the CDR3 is TGTGCCAGCAGGGCTGCGGGGATTGAAGAAAAACTGTTTTTT. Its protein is CASRAAGIEEKLFF.

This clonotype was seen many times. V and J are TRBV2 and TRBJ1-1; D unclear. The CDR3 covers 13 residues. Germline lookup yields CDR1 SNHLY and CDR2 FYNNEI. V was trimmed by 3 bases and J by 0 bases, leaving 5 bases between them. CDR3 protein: CASSDDVNTEAFF. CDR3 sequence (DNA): TGTGCCAGCAGTGATGACGTGAACACTGAAGCTTTCTTT. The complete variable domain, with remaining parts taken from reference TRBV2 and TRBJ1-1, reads EPEVTQTPSHQVTQMGQEVILRCVPISNHLYFYWYRQILGQKVEFLVSFYNNEISEKSEIFDDQFSVERPDGSNFTLKIRSTKLEDSAMYFCASSDDVNTEAFFGQGTRLTVV.